This TCR beta chain was sequenced for a study of cytomegalovirus exposure and HLA in healthy donors. The overall study: An early release of data contained roughly 86 million unique TCRs, which came from HLA-typed donors. Points from the study as a whole: Cytomegalovirus-associated status was assigned to 150 or so TCR beta chains.

The PCR ran on 60 Vbeta and 13 Jbeta primers. Produced via immunoSEQ multiplex PCR; TCRdb's table is partial and in-frame only. Of about 130,000 clones in the sample, just over 70% were seen once. Germline V gene data show CDR1 as SGHAT and CDR2 as FQNNGV. Trimming took off 2 bases at V and 6 bases at J, with 16 bases between the two ends. This CDR3 has 15 amino acids. This clone showed up just once. Its antigen is not known. The receptor was isolated from a woman aged 60-75 years in good health and CMV-seropositive. Input material: PBMCs. V usage is TRBV11-2 and J usage is TRBJ1-2; D unresolved. DNA of the CDR3: TGTGCCAGCAGCTTACGACGGACGGGATCGGATGGCTACACCTTC. As protein: CASSLRRTGSDGYTF.